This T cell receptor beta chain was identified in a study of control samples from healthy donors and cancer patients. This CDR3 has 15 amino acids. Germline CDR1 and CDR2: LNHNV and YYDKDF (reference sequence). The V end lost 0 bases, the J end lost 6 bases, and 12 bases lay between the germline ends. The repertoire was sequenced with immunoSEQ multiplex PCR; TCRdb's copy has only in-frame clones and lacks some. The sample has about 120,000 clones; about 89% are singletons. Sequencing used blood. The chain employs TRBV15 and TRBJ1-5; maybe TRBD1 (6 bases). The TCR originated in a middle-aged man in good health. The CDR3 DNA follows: TGTGCCACCAGCAGAGATCAACAGGGACTTCAGCCCCAGCATTTT. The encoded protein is CATSRDQQGLQPQHF.